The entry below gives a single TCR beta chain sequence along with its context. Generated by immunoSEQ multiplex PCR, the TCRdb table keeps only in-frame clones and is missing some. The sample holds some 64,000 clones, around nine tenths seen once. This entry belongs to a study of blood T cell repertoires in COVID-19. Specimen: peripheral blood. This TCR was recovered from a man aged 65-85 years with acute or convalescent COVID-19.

The CDR3, as DNA: TGTGCCAGCAGCTTAGAGCCAGGGAGCACAGATACGCAGTATTTT. This translates into CASSLEPGSTDTQYF. The chain recombines TRBV11-2 with TRBJ2-3, with D maybe TRBD1 (5 bases). The CDR3 runs to 15 residues. The V end lost 0 bases, the J end lost 0 bases, and 7 bases lay between the germline ends. Looked up from germline, CDR1 is SGHAT and CDR2 is FQNNGV.